This entry describes one T cell receptor (beta chain). This sequence may be a read error, since a much larger clone differs from it by one base. Original analysis: Nucleated cell number was recorded as an estimate derived from reference gene primer amplification. Sequencing was performed with immunoSEQ multiplex PCR; in TCRdb, only in-frame clones are kept and a portion is missing. The D gene and trimming were derived from the DNA, and the V and J assignments and clone size from that table. Of fewer than 200,000 clones in the sample, approximately 84% are singletons; the top ten hold 7.5% to 8%. The record originates from a study of blood T cell repertoires in COVID-19. Study at large: Samples taken during acute and convalescent COVID-19 were collected in the United States, Italy and Spain. T cells, B-cell-depleted T cells, or PBMCs supplied cDNA or gDNA.

Germline V CDR1 and CDR2: LNHDA, SQIVND (reference sequence). The CDR3 sequence is 12 residues long. Germline trimming cut 4 bases from V and 10 bases from J; bases unmatched to any gene: 6. This clonotype was obtained from a man in his forties or fifties who had recovered from COVID-19. Specimen: peripheral blood. The chain joins TRBV19 to TRBJ1-2; 7 bases align to TRBD1. The CDR3 spells CASSTGGDDYTF. DNA for the CDR3: TGTGCCAGTAGTACAGGGGGTGATGACTACACCTTC. The full variable domain, with the rest looked up from reference TRBV19 and TRBJ1-2, is DGGITQSPKYLFRKEGQNVTLSCEQNLNHDAMYWYRQDPGQGLRLIYYSQIVNDFQKGDIAEGYSVSREKKESFPLTVTSAQKNPTAFYLCASSTGGDDYTFGSGTRLTVV.